This paragraph reports one T cell receptor (beta chain). What it binds is not known. This record belongs to a study of cytomegalovirus exposure and HLA in healthy donors. This CDR3 is 13 amino acids long. The germline gives CDR1 SGHVS, CDR2 FQNEAQ. The trim removed 0 bases at V and 5 bases at J, leaving 1 base unmatched. Whole-study findings and limits: Donors belonging to an Asian-associated ancestry cluster reportedly showed fewer N-insertions in productive TCRs than the roughly 680-donor mean, according to what a later analysis found. For presence/absence analyses, sequencing depth was assumed to be roughly uniform across donors.

PCR used 60 Vbeta primers and 13 Jbeta primers. Per the original methods: There were 80 million or so unique TCR beta chains by a later count, and about 12 million of them were shared. Sequenced by immunoSEQ multiplex PCR; TCRdb stores in-frame clones only, minus some. Clone size and the V and J calls come from that table; the DNA yielded D and trimming. The table records 150,000 to 200,000 clones, under 80% of them present only once. This sequence originates from a female donor in good health and CMV-seronegative. Source material: PBMCs. The chain uses TRBV7-8 and TRBJ2-7, with 7 bases that match TRBD2. This CDR3 reads CASSLAGGDEQYF. Written as DNA, the CDR3 is TGTGCCAGCAGCTTAGCGGGGGGGGACGAGCAGTACTTC.